The present T cell receptor (beta chain) was sequenced within a study of T cell clonotyping in hematopoietic cell transplantation. General study findings and limits: Few recipient clonotypes overlapped donors; over 95% were de novo at given depth. CD4 and CD8 repertoire contributions could not be separated without sorting.

In regard to this clone: Its antigen remains unidentified.

Some clones are missing from TCRdb's copy, which holds only in-frame ones; the method was immunoSEQ multiplex PCR. The table lists 70,000 or so clones, roughly 94% of them singletons, with more than 1.5% in the top ten. The specimen was peripheral blood mononuclear cells. The source of this sequence is a man aged 50 or older in good health. Some clones in this sample may be carry-over from other donors' samples.

CDR3: CASRIDRGTEAFF. In DNA form, the CDR3 reads TGTGCCAGTAGGATCGACAGGGGAACTGAAGCTTTCTTT. The genes are TRBV19 and TRBJ1-1, with 8 bases matching TRBD1. Trimming cost V 6 bases and J 5 bases; bases outside gene matches: 5. Germline lookup yields CDR1 LNHDA and CDR2 SQIVND (reference sequence). This CDR3 is built from 13 residues.